This T cell receptor beta chain was recorded in a study of T-cell memory formation after mild COVID-19. TCRdb fed the 5' RACE reads into MiXCR, producing one record per CDR3 protein. The sample includes some 440,000 distinct CDR3 sequences, about 23% of them seen just once. The V end lost 5 bases, the J end lost 9 bases, and 5 bases lay between the germline ends. The V gene's germline CDR1 is DFQATT and CDR2 SNEGSKA (reference sequence). This CDR3 spans 9 amino acids. The TCR comes from an adult woman who had mild COVID-19 (a few samples of this study predate the infection). Cell type and time point are not known. The gene calls are TRBV20-1 and TRBJ1-5, with D unresolved. Material: PBMCs or a T cell subset sorted from them (not recorded which). CDR3 DNA: TGCAGTGCTGTAGTGCCCCAGCATTTT. It is translated as CSAVVPQHF.